Here is one T cell receptor beta chain with its context. The antigen is not known. This record belongs to a study of cytomegalovirus exposure and HLA in healthy donors. The study ran its PCR with 60 Vbeta and 13 Jbeta primers. Clones were read by immunoSEQ multiplex PCR, and TCRdb kept only the in-frame ones, dropping some. The sample carries some 150,000 clones, roughly 80% recorded once. Study results and caveats: The authors listed 164 TCR beta chains as cytomegalovirus-associated.

Material for sequencing was PBMCs. This sequence was found in a man under 40 in good health and CMV-seropositive.

The CDR3 DNA reads TGTGCCACCAGCAGAGGTGGACAGGGGAGAGAAAAACTGTTTTTT. The encoded protein is CATSRGGQGREKLFF. The V and J genes are TRBV15 and TRBJ1-4, with TRBD1 matching over 9 bases. The CDR3 is made up of 15 amino acids. Germline CDR1 reads LNHNV; CDR2 reads YYDKDF (reference sequence). J lost 8 bases, V lost 1 base, and 5 bases had no gene match.